This T cell receptor beta chain was retrieved from a study of OX40 agonist ivuxolimab in advanced cancers. Whole-study context: A mean age of about 56 years, range roughly 23 to 85, was recorded, and 80% to 90% were male.

Autoimmune disease history or systemic immunosuppression led to patients being barred. Turning to this clone: Its specificity is unknown.

Method: immunoSEQ multiplex PCR; TCRdb's copy keeps in-frame clones and lacks some. The sample consists of about 31,000 clones, over 80% of them appearing once. Whole-study findings and limits: Expanded clones belonging to CD8+ T cells outnumbered, on average, those of CD4+. The study observed clonal expansion of CD4+ and CD8+ blood T cells by week 6 at 0.1 to 3.0 mg/kg.

The sequencing here drew on CD4+ or CD8+ T cells sorted from blood, taken in a trial of the OX40 agonist ivuxolimab. The clonotype originates from an adult with an advanced solid tumor such as melanoma, head and neck, liver or kidney cancer.

CDR3 region: CASSGSKGAGEKLFF. The CDR3 DNA reads TGTGCCAGCTCCGGTAGTAAAGGGGCGGGGGAAAAACTGTTTTTT. V is TRBV6-1 and J is TRBJ1-4, with D tentatively TRBD1 (5 bases). The V and J ends lost 8 bases and 8 bases respectively, with 21 bases between them. The V gene's germline CDR1 is MNHNS and CDR2 SASEGT. The length of the CDR3 is 15 residues.